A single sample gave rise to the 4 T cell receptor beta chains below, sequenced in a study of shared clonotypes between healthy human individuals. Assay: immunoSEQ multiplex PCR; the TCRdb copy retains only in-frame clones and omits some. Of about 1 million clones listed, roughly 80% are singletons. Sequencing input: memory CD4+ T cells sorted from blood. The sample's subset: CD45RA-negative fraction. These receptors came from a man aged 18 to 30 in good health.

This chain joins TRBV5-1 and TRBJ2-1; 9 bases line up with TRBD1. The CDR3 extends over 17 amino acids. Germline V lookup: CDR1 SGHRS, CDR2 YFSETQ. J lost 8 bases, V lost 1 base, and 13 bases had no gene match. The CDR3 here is CASSLTTGTGIPHEQFF. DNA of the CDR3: TGCGCCAGCAGCTTGACAACCGGGACAGGGATACCCCATGAGCAGTTCTTC.

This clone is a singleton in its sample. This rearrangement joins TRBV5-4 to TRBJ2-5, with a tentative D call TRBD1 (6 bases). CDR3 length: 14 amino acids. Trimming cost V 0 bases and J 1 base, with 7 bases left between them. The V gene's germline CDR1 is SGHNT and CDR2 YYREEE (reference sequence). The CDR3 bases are TGTGCCAGCAGCTTGGGGACAGCCCAAGAGACCCAGTACTTC. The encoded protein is CASSLGTAQETQYF.

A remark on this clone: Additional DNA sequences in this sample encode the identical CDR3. CDR3 DNA sequence: TGCAGCGTTGGGGAGGGGCCTTACGAGCAGTACTTC. Protein sequence: CSVGEGPYEQYF. The chain has TRBV29-1 and TRBJ2-7, with TRBD2 matching 7 bases. Germline loops: CDR1 SQVTM, CDR2 ANQGSEA. V dropped 4 bases and J dropped 4; count of bases not matched to a gene: 4. The length of the CDR3 is 12 residues.

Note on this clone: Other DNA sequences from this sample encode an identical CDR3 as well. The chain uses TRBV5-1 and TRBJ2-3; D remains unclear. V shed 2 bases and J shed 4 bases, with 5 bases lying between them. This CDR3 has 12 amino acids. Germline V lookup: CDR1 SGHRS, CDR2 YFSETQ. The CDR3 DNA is TGCGCCAGCAGCTTCTCAGCAGATACGCAGTATTTT. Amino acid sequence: CASSFSADTQYF.